Below are 2 T cell receptor beta chains sequenced from a single sample in a study of CD4 T cells in relation to SARS-CoV-2 and coronaviruses. CD4+ T cells from unexposed donors were obtained before the COVID-19 pandemic (2011-2018). Isolation of CD4+ T cells took place after less than twelve days in culture. Antigens for these TCRs are unknown. TCRdb keeps only in-frame clones here, not all; method: immunoSEQ multiplex PCR. Of some 23,000 clones listed, 75% to 85% are singletons. Sequencing was done on a sample of CD4+ T cells from PBMCs, cultured in vitro. The source of these receptors is a human donor in good health.

This clone was observed a single time. This rearrangement joins TRBV6-5 to TRBJ2-7, with 8 bases fitting TRBD2. The length of the CDR3 is 14 residues. Losses at the gene ends were 9 bases for V and 7 bases for J; bases not matched to a gene: 14. Germline CDR1 is MNHEY and CDR2 is SVGAGI. CDR3 sequence: CASTSPGGVGEQYF. The CDR3 DNA reads as TGTGCCAGTACCTCCCCGGGGGGGGTGGGGGAGCAGTACTTC.

The rearrangement uses TRBV7-6 and TRBJ2-3; 7 nucleotides line up with TRBD2. CDR1 SGHVS and CDR2 FNYEAQ come from the germline V gene. This CDR3 contains 18 residues. V dropped 6 bases and J dropped 0; count of bases not matched to a gene: 15. DNA for the CDR3: TGTGCCAGCAGTCTTTCCCCATTGAGGCGGGGGAGCACAGATACGCAGTATTTT. Its protein product is CASSLSPLRRGSTDTQYF.